The present entry profiles one T cell receptor (beta chain) with its context. The assay was immunoSEQ multiplex PCR, and TCRdb's table has in-frame clones only and misses some. The sample lists around 380,000 clones, around 87% occurring once. CDR3 length: 14 amino acids. V was cut by 5 bases and J by 1 base, with 9 bases left in between. Germline assignment: CDR1 SGHTA and CDR2 FQGNSA. These data belong to a study of blood T cell repertoires in COVID-19. The rearrangement links TRBV7-2 to TRBJ1-5; D is undetermined. The origin of this receptor is a man younger than 45 who had recovered from COVID-19. The specimen was PBMCs or T cells enriched from blood (not recorded which). CDR3 nucleotide sequence: TGTGCCAGCAGCGGCCCACAAAGCAATCAGCCCCAGCATTTT. It encodes CASSGPQSNQPQHF.